The 20 T cell receptor beta chains presented below share a single source sample, sequenced in a study of blood T cells in healthy people across ages. A second about 6 to 12 cycle PCR used barcoded and J-beta primers. MiXCR was run by TCRdb on the 5' RACE reads, yielding one entry per CDR3 protein. The profile shows 1.5 million to 1.8 million distinct CDR3 sequences, approximately 43% of them singletons. Sequenced material: blood. These TCRs come from a woman under 30 in good health.

This chain uses TRBV7-2 with TRBJ1-2; D is ambiguous. The CDR3 has 11 amino acids. In germline, CDR1 is SGHTA, CDR2 FQGNSA. Trimming took off 4 bases at V and 6 bases at J, with 6 bases between the two ends. The CDR3, as DNA: TGTGCCAGCAGCTCGTCGGATGGCTACACCTTC. It codes for CASSSSDGYTF.

The chain has TRBV27 and TRBJ1-5; tentative D call: TRBD1 (6 bases). Germline V gene sequence: CDR1 MNHEY, CDR2 SMNVEV (reference sequence). There are 14 residues in the CDR3. With 3 bases removed from V and 5 bases from J, the gap between germline ends came to 11 bases. CDR3 nucleotides: TGTGCCAGCAGTTTGCAGGGGAGGCATCAGCCCCAGCATTTT. Protein sequence: CASSLQGRHQPQHF.

This rearrangement joins TRBV5-5 to TRBJ2-1; 7 positions agree with TRBD2. CDR1 is SGHKS and CDR2 is YYEKEE in the germline V gene (reference sequence). The V segment lost 6 bases and the J segment 7 bases; nucleotides outside the gene matches: 13. The CDR3 length is 15 residues. The CDR3 region has the DNA TGTGCCAGCACCATGGGAGCGGGAAGAGGGAATGAGCAGTTCTTC. This codes for CASTMGAGRGNEQFF. The variable domain in full, completed from reference TRBV5-5 and TRBJ2-1, reads DAGVTQSPTHLIKTRGQQVTLRCSPISGHKSVSWYQQVLGQGPQFIFQYYEKEERGRGNFPDRFSARQFPNYSSELNVNALLLGDSALYLCASTMGAGRGNEQFFGPGTRLTVL.

The chain is built from TRBV4-1 and TRBJ1-6; possible D gene TRBD1, 5 bases. Germline CDR1 reads MGHRA; CDR2 reads YSYEKL. The CDR3 length is 17 residues. Trimming left V 6 bases short and J 0 bases short, with 15 bases between. The CDR3 reads CASSAGRGSSYNSPLHF. As DNA, the CDR3 is TGCGCCAGCAGTGCTGGACGGGGCAGCTCCTATAATTCACCCCTCCACTTT.

The chain combines TRBV21-1 with TRBJ1-5; the listed D gene, TRBD1, was not tested against the DNA. TRBV21-1 has pseudogene status. The CDR3 is 14 residues long. The CDR3 protein is CASSPPSRDQPQHF. DNA for the CDR3: TGTGCCAGCAGCCCCCCCAGTAGGGATCAGCCCCAGCATTTT.

V gene TRBV10-3 combines with J gene TRBJ2-7; 8 nucleotides agree with TRBD1. Germline V gene sequence: CDR1 ENHRY, CDR2 SYGVKD. Trimming took 10 bases from V and 3 from J; bases not matched to a gene: 8. The CDR3 has 13 amino acids. CDR3 in DNA: TGTGCCACCAGATCGACAGGGGTCTACGAGCAGTACTTC. It encodes CATRSTGVYEQYF.

The chain employs TRBV9 and TRBJ1-2, with D hard to call. Trimming cost V 4 bases and J 3 bases, with 16 bases left between them. The CDR3 length is 15 residues. Germline CDR1 reads SGDLS; CDR2 reads YYNGEE. CDR3 sequence reads: CASSKDRELDYGYTF. The CDR3 nucleotides are TGTGCCAGCAGCAAAGACCGAGAGTTGGACTATGGCTACACCTTC.

V is TRBV20-1 and J is TRBJ2-1; 8 bases align to TRBD2. The CDR3 consists of 13 residues. The V and J ends lost 3 bases and 9 bases, in that order; junction bases with no gene match: 7. From germline, CDR1 is DFQATT and CDR2 SNEGSKA (reference sequence). This CDR3 reads CSARHGTRSEQFF. CDR3 DNA: TGCAGTGCTAGGCACGGGACTAGAAGTGAGCAGTTCTTC.

This clonotype appeared a few times. The rearrangement joins TRBV6-2 or TRBV6-3 to TRBJ1-1; D gene unclear. There are 13 residues in the CDR3. Germline V gives CDR1 MNHEY, CDR2 SVGEGT. V was trimmed by 4 bases and J by 5 bases, leaving 11 bases between them. CDR3 region: CASSFVHVTEAFF. The CDR3 bases are TGTGCCAGCAGTTTCGTACATGTGACTGAAGCTTTCTTT.

The table lists this clonotype with a few counts. The chain recombines TRBV29-1 with TRBJ1-2, with D possibly being TRBD1 (5 bases). CDR3 length equals 12 residues. Looked up from germline, CDR1 is SQVTM and CDR2 is ANQGSEA. Trimming left V 4 bases short and J 4 bases short, with 10 bases between. CDR3 sequence (DNA): TGCAGCGTTGTTGAGGGGAGCTATGGCTACACCTTC. This sequence encodes CSVVEGSYGYTF. The complete variable domain, with remaining parts taken from reference TRBV29-1 and TRBJ1-2, reads SAVISQKPSRDICQRGTSLTIQCQVDSQVTMMFWYRQQPGQSLTLIATANQGSEATYESGFVIDKFPISRPNLTFSTLTVSNMSPEDSSIYLCSVVEGSYGYTFGSGTRLTVV.

This chain connects TRBV11-2 to TRBJ2-1; 12 nucleotides match TRBD2. The CDR3 is 15 amino acids. The V and J ends lost 5 bases and 8 bases, in that order; junction bases with no gene match: 7. The germline V gene encodes CDR1 SGHAT and CDR2 FQNNGV. CDR3 nucleotide sequence: TGTGCCAGCAGCACCGCTAGCGGGGGGGCACATGAGCAGTTCTTC. Protein product: CASSTASGGAHEQFF.

The V call is TRBV9, the J call TRBJ1-1; TRBD1 agrees at 7 bases. V lost 4 bases, J lost 3 bases, and 6 bases stayed unmatched. The CDR3 spans 14 residues. The germline V gene encodes CDR1 SGDLS and CDR2 YYNGEE. The CDR3 coding sequence is TGTGCCAGCAGCCCTACGACAGGGTACACTGAAGCTTTCTTT. It translates to CASSPTTGYTEAFF.

This clonotype has more than one count but fewer than ten. The V gene is TRBV12-3 or TRBV12-4, the J gene TRBJ2-7; 10 bases are shared with TRBD2. The CDR3 sequence is 14 residues long. The V gene end was trimmed by 6 bases and the J gene end by 3 bases; junction bases not matched to a gene: 5. This CDR3 reads CASRLAGEDYEQYF. CDR3 DNA: TGTGCCAGCAGGCTAGCGGGGGAGGACTACGAGCAGTACTTC.

The chain is built from TRBV25-1 and TRBJ2-5; D uncertain. The CDR3 is made up of 14 amino acids. CDR1 MGHDK and CDR2 SYGVNS come from the germline V gene. V shed 3 bases and J shed 2 bases, with 10 bases lying between them. The CDR3 DNA reads TGTGCCAGCAGTGACCCCCTGACACAAGAGACCCAGTACTTC. It yields the protein CASSDPLTQETQYF.

The table lists this clonotype with a few counts. The chain joins TRBV20-1 to TRBJ1-2; D gene ambiguous. Germline V gene data show CDR1 as DFQATT and CDR2 as SNEGSKA (reference sequence). Trimming took off 0 bases at V and 7 bases at J, with 9 bases between the two ends. This CDR3 comprises 12 residues. CDR3 in amino acids: CSARDPIIGYTF. The CDR3 DNA follows: TGCAGTGCTAGAGATCCCATAATTGGCTACACCTTC.

The rearrangement uses TRBV29-1 and TRBJ1-5; D gene unclear. Germline assignment: CDR1 SQVTM and CDR2 ANQGSEA. The CDR3 runs 14 residues. The V gene lost 4 bases and the J gene lost 2 bases, with 12 bases spanning the gap. CDR3 protein: CSVGERSGNQPQHF. CDR3 bases: TGCAGCGTTGGGGAGCGATCAGGCAATCAGCCCCAGCATTTT.

The chain links TRBV11-3 to TRBJ2-5; 11 bases fit TRBD1. With 3 bases clipped from V and 5 bases from J, the junction kept 5 bases outside the gene matches. From germline, CDR1 is SGHNT and CDR2 YENEEA. CDR3 size: 15 residues. CDR3 DNA sequence: TGTGCCAGCAGCTTCAGGACAGGGGGCGTCGAGACCCAGTACTTC. Protein: CASSFRTGGVETQYF.

This clonotype showed up just a few times. The V and J genes are TRBV7-3 and TRBJ2-3; TRBD2 aligns across 10 bases. Germline assignment: CDR1 SGHTA and CDR2 FQGTGA. V shed 5 bases and J 2 bases; nucleotides not matched to a gene: 10. This CDR3 is built from 17 residues. The CDR3 DNA follows: TGTGCCAGCAGCCCTGTAGCGGGAGGAGTATACACAGATACGCAGTATTTT. Its protein product is CASSPVAGGVYTDTQYF.

CDR3 loop: CASNGLAGNEQYF. The CDR3, as DNA: TGTGCCAGCAACGGACTAGCCGGAAATGAGCAGTACTTC. This chain links TRBV28 with TRBJ2-1; TRBD2 matches 8 bases. The tail of the sequence fits TRBJ2-7 better, so the J call may be wrong. Germline V gene lookup returns CDR1 MDHEN and CDR2 SYDVKM. The CDR3 is 13 amino acids.

This clonotype was found a few times. Germline and junction disagree at one end, which may indicate a read error. The V call is TRBV5-1, the J call TRBJ1-6; D is ambiguous. CDR3 size: 13 residues. From germline, CDR1 is SGHRS and CDR2 YFSETQ. This chain's CDR3 is CTSSLEVNSPLHF. For the CDR3, the DNA is TGCACCAGCAGCTTGGAGGTGAATTCACCCCTCCACTTT.